The source of this T cell receptor (beta chain) is a study of blood T cell repertoires in COVID-19. Authors' methods: It was from reference gene primer amplification that nucleated cell counts were estimated. The method was immunoSEQ multiplex PCR; TCRdb's version includes in-frame clones alone and lacks a portion of them. That table supplies the V and J calls and clone size; D and trimming were determined from the DNA. The repertoire holds about 100,000 clones, with 85% to 90% as singletons. From germline, CDR1 is WSHSY and CDR2 SAAADI. The CDR3 consists of 14 residues. Trimming took 8 bases from V and 0 from J, leaving 12 bases between them.

Sequencing was carried out using peripheral blood. The chain couples TRBV10-2 to TRBJ2-3; D may be TRBD1 (6 bases). This TCR was sampled from a human donor in a cohort sampled during active COVID-19. The CDR3 DNA sequence: TGCGCCAGCCGGACAGCGACTAGCACAGATACGCAGTATTTT. Translated: CASRTATSTDTQYF.